This TCR beta chain was recorded in a study of cytomegalovirus exposure and HLA in healthy donors. Study-level points and caveats: Later analysis identified several of the most significant clusters that appeared linked to common viral pathogens.

This CDR3 has 14 residues. V lost 1 base and J 5 bases, leaving 9 bases between the germline ends. Germline assignment: CDR1 SGHTA and CDR2 FQGNSA. As concerns this clone: The antigen remains unidentified.

In the PCR, 60 Vbeta and 13 Jbeta primers were used. As originally analysed: Approximately 87 million unique TCR beta chains, 10 million to 14 million shared, were counted in a later analysis. Clones were read by immunoSEQ multiplex PCR, and TCRdb kept only the in-frame ones, dropping some. V, J and clone size were drawn from that table, and D and trimming were deduced from the DNA. The sample includes over 85,000 clones, approximately 80% seen only once; the top ten take 6.2%. The sequence came from a man aged 25-40 years in good health and CMV-seropositive. The V call is TRBV7-2, the J call TRBJ2-1; no definite D call. Sequenced: PBMCs. CDR3 sequence reads: CASSLVTSDNEQFF. The CDR3 nucleotides are TGTGCCAGCAGCTTAGTAACTTCCGACAATGAGCAGTTCTTC.